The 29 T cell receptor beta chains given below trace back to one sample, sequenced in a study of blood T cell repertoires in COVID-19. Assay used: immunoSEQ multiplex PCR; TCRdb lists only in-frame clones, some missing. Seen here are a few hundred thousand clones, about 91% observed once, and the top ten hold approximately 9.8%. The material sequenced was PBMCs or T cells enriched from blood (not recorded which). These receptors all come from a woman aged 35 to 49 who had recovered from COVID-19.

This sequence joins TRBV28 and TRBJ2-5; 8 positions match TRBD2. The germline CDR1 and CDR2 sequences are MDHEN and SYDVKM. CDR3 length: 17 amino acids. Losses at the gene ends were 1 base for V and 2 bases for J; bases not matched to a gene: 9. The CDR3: CASSLSPSAGGQETQYF. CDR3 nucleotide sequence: TGTGCCAGCAGTTTATCCCCCTCGGCGGGGGGACAAGAGACCCAGTACTTC. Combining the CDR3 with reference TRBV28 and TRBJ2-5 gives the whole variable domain DVKVTQSSRYLVKRTGEKVFLECVQDMDHENMFWYRQDPGLGLRLIYFSYDVKMKEKGDIPEGYSVSREKKERFSLILESASTNQTSMYLCASSLSPSAGGQETQYFGPGTRLLVL.

CDR3: CASSRISGWNYGYTF. DNA of the CDR3: TGTGCCAGCAGCCGAATCTCAGGGTGGAACTATGGCTACACCTTC. This chain uses TRBV11-2 with TRBJ1-2, with a tentative D call TRBD1 (5 bases). V shed 5 bases and J shed 2 bases, with 15 bases lying between them. Per the germline V gene, CDR1 is SGHAT and CDR2 is FQNNGV. The CDR3 runs 15 residues.

CDR3 amino acids: CASSLAGLAGSHEQFF. CDR3 DNA: TGCGCCAGCAGCTTGGCAGGACTAGCGGGATCACATGAGCAGTTCTTC. This rearrangement joins TRBV5-1 to TRBJ2-1; 12 positions agree with TRBD2. The CDR3 runs to 16 residues. J was trimmed by 8 bases and V by 0 bases; bases with no gene match: 6. Germline V lookup: CDR1 SGHRS, CDR2 YFSETQ.

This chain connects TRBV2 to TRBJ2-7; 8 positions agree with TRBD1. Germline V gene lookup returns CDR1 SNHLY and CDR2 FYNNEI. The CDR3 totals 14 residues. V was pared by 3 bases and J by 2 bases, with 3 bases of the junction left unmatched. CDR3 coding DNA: TGTGCCAGCAGTGAGGGACAGGCAACCTACGAGCAGTACTTC. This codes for CASSEGQATYEQYF.

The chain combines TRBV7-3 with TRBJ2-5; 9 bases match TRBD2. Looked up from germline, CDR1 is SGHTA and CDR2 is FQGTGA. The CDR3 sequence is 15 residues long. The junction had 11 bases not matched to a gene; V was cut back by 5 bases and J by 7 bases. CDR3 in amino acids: CASSPRGGKDGTQYF. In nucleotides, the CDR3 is TGTGCCAGCAGCCCGCGGGGGGGGAAGGACGGGACCCAGTACTTC. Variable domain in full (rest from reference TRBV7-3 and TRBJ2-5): GAGVSQTPSNKVTEKGKYVELRCDPISGHTALYWYRQSLGQGPEFLIYFQGTGAADDSGLPNDRFFAVRPEGSVSTLKIQRTERGDSAVYLCASSPRGGKDGTQYFGPGTRLLVL.

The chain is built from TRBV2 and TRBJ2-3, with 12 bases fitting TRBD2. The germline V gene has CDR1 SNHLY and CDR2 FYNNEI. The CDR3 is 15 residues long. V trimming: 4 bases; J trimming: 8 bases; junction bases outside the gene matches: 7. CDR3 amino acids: CASSGTSGTLSTQYF. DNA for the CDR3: TGTGCCAGCAGTGGGACTAGCGGGACGCTCAGTACGCAGTATTTT.

The CDR3 loop reads CSVEGLASEEVTEAFF. As DNA, the CDR3 is TGCAGCGTTGAAGGACTAGCTTCGGAGGAGGTGACTGAAGCTTTCTTT. V gene TRBV29-1 combines with J gene TRBJ1-1; no definite D call. From germline, CDR1 is SQVTM and CDR2 ANQGSEA. This CDR3 has 16 amino acids. V was shortened by 1 base and J by 5 bases, with 20 bases between the two germline ends.

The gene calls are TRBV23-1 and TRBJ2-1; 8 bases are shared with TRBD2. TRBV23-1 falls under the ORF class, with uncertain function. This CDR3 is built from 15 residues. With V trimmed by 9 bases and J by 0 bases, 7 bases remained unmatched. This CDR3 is CASTGAGGSYNEQFF. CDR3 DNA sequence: TGCGCCAGTACCGGGGCGGGAGGCTCCTACAATGAGCAGTTCTTC.

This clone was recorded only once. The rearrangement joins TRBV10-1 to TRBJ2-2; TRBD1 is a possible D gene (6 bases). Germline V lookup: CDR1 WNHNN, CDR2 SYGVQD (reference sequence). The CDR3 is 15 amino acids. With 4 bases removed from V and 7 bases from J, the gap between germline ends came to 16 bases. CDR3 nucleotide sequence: TGCGCCAGCAGTGCGATGTTGGGGGCCGGCGGGGAGCTGTTTTTT. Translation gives CASSAMLGAGGELFF.

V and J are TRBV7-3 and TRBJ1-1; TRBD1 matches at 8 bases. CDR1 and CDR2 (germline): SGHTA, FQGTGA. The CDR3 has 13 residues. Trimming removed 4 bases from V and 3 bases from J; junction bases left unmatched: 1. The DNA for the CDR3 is TGTGCCAGCAGCTGGACAGGGCACACTGAAGCTTTCTTT. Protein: CASSWTGHTEAFF.

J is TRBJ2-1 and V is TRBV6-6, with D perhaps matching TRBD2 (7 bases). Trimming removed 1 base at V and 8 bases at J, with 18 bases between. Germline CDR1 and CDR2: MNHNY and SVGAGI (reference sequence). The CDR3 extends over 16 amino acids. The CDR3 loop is CASSYWDIKRGDEQFF. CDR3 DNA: TGTGCCAGCAGTTACTGGGACATCAAGCGGGGAGATGAGCAGTTCTTC.

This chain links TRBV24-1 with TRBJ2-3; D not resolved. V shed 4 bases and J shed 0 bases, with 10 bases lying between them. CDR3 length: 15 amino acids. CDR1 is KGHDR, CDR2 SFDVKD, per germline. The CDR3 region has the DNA TGTGCCACCAGTGACCATGGCGGTAGCACAGATACGCAGTATTTT. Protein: CATSDHGGSTDTQYF.

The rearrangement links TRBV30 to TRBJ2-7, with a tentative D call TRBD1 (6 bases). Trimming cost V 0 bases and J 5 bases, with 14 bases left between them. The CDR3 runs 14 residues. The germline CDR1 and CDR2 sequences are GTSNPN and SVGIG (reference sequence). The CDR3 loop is CAWSVWTDEDEQYF. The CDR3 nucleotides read TGTGCCTGGAGTGTATGGACAGATGAGGACGAGCAGTACTTC. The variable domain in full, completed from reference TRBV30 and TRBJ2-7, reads SQTIHQWPATLVQPVGSPLSLECTVEGTSNPNLYWYRQAAGRGLQLLFYSVGIGQISSEVPQNLSASRPQDRQFILSSKKLLLSDSGFYLCAWSVWTDEDEQYFGPGTRLTVT.

The CDR3 nucleotides are TGCGCCAGCAGCTTGGAAGGGACAGGGAAAGAGACCCAGTACTTC. It is translated as CASSLEGTGKETQYF. The rearrangement uses TRBV5-1 and TRBJ2-5, with TRBD1 identical over 9 bases. V dropped 0 bases and J dropped 3; count of bases not matched to a gene: 3. This CDR3 is 15 amino acids long. Germline CDR1 reads SGHRS; CDR2 reads YFSETQ.

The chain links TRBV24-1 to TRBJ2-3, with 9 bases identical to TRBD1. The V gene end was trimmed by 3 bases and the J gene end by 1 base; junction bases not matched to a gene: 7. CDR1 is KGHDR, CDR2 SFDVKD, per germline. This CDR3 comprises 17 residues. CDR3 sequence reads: CATSDPLTGGGTDTQYF. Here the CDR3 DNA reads TGTGCCACCAGTGATCCCCTGACAGGGGGTGGCACAGATACGCAGTATTTT.

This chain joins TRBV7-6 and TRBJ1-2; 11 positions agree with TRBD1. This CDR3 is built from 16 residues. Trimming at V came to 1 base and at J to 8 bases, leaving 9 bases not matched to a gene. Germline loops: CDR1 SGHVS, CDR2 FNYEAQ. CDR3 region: CASSLDPGTGGKGYTF. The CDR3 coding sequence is TGTGCCAGCAGCTTAGACCCCGGGACAGGGGGGAAAGGCTACACCTTC. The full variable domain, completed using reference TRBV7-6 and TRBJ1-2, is GAGVSQSPRYKVTKRGQDVALRCDPISGHVSLYWYRQALGQGPEFLTYFNYEAQQDKSGLPNDRFSAERPEGSISTLTIQRTEQRDSAMYRCASSLDPGTGGKGYTFGSGTRLTVV.

The CDR3: CASSRQPSLWEKLFF. The CDR3 DNA reads as TGTGCCAGCTCACGACAACCGAGCCTTTGGGAAAAACTGTTTTTT. The J gene is TRBJ1-4, the V gene TRBV18; D unresolved. The CDR3 has 15 amino acids. Deletions cut 4 bases from V and 8 bases from J, with 17 bases between. Germline V gives CDR1 KGHSH, CDR2 LQKENI.

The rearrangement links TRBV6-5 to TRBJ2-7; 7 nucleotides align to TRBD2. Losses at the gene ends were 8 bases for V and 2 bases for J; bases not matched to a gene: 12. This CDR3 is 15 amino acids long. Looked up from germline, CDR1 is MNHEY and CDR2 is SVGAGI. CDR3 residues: CASGKTGRDPYEQYF. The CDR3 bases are TGTGCCAGCGGAAAGACGGGGAGGGATCCCTACGAGCAGTACTTC.

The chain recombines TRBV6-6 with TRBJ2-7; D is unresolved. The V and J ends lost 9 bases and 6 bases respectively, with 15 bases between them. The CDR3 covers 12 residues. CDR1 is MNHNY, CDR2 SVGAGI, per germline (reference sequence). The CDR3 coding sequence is TGTGCCAGTGAGTACCAGGCCGGCGAGCAGTACTTC. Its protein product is CASEYQAGEQYF.

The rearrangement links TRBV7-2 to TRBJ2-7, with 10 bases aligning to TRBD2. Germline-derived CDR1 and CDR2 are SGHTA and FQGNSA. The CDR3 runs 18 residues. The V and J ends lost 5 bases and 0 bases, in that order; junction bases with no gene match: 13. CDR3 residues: CASSRDRPTSGISYEQYF. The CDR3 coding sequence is TGTGCCAGCAGCCGGGACAGACCTACTAGCGGGATCTCCTACGAGCAGTACTTC.

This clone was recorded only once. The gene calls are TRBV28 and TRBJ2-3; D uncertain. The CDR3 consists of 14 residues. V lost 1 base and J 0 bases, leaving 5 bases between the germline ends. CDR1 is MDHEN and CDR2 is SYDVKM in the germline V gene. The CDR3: CASSLLTSTDTQYF. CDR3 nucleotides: TGTGCCAGCAGTTTATTGACTAGCACAGATACGCAGTATTTT.

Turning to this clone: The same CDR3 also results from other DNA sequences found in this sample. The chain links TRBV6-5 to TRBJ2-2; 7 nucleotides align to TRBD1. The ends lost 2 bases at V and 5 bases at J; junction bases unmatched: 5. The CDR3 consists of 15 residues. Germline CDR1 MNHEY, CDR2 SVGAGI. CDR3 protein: CASSYPRQGTGELFF. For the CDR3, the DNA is TGTGCCAGCAGTTACCCCCGACAGGGAACCGGGGAGCTGTTTTTT.

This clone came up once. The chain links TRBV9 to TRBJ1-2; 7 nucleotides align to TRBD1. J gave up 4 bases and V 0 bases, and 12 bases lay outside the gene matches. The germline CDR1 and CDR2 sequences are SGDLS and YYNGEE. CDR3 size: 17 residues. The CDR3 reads CASSVDTGDVPRYGYTF. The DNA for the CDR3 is TGTGCCAGCAGCGTAGATACAGGGGACGTACCTCGCTATGGCTACACCTTC.

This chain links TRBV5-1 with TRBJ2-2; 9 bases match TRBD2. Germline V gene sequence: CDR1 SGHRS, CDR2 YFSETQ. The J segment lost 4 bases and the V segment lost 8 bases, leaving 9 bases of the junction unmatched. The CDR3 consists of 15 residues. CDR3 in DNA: TGCGCCAGTGCCCCGGATAGCGGGGGCACCGGGGAGCTGTTTTTT. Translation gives CASAPDSGGTGELFF.

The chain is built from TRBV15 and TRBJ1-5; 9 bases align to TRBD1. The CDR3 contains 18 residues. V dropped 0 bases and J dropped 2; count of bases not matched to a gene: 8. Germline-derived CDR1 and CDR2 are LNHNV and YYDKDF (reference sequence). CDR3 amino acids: CATSRDNRQGVGNQPQHF. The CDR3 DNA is TGTGCCACCAGCAGAGATAATAGACAGGGGGTCGGCAATCAGCCCCAGCATTTT.

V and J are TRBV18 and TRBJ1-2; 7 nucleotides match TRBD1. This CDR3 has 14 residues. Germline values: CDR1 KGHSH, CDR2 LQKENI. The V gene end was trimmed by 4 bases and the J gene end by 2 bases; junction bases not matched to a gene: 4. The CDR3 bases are TGTGCCAGCTCACTACAGACAGGGAACTATGGCTACACCTTC. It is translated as CASSLQTGNYGYTF.

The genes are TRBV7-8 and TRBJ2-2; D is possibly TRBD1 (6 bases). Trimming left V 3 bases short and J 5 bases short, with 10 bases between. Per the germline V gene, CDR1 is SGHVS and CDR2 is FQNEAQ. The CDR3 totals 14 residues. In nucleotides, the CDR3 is TGTGCCAGCAGCTTTCTCAGGGGAACCGGGGAGCTGTTTTTT. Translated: CASSFLRGTGELFF.

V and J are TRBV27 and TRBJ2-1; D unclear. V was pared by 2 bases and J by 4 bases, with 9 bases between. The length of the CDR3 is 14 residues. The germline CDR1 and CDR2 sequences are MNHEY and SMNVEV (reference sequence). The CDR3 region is CASSLGDAYNEQFF. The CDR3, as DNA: TGTGCCAGCAGTTTAGGAGATGCATACAATGAGCAGTTCTTC.

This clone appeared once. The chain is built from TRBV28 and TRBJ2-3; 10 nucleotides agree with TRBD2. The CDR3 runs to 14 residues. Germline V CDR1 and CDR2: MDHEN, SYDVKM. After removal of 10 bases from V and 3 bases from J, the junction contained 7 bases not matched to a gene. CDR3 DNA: TGTGCCACCGCCCTAGCGGGGGTTACAGATACGCAGTATTTT. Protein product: CATALAGVTDTQYF.